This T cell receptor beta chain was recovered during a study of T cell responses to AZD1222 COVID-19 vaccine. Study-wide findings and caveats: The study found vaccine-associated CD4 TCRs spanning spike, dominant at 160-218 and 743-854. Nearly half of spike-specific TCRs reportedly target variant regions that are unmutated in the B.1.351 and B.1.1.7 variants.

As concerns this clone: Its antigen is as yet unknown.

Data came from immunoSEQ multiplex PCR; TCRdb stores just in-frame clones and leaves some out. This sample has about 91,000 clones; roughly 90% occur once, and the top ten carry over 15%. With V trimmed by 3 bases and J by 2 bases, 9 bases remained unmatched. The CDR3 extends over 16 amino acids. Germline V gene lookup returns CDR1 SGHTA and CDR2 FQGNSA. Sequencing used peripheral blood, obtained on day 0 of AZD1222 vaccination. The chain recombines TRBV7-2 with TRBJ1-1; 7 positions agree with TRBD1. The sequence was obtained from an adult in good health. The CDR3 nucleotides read TGTGCCAGCAGCTTTCTTGCCGGGACAGTAAACACTGAAGCTTTCTTT. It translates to CASSFLAGTVNTEAFF.